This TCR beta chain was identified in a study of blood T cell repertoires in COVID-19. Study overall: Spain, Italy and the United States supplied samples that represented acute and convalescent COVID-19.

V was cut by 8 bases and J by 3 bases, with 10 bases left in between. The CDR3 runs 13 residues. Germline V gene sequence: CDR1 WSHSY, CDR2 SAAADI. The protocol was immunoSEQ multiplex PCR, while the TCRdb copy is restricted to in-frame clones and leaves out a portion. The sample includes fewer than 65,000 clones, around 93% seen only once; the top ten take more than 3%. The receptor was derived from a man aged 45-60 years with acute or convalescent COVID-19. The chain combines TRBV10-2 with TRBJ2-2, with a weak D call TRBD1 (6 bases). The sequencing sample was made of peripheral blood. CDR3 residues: CASSTGYTGELFF. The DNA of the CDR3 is TGCGCCAGCTCAACAGGGTACACCGGGGAGCTGTTTTTT.